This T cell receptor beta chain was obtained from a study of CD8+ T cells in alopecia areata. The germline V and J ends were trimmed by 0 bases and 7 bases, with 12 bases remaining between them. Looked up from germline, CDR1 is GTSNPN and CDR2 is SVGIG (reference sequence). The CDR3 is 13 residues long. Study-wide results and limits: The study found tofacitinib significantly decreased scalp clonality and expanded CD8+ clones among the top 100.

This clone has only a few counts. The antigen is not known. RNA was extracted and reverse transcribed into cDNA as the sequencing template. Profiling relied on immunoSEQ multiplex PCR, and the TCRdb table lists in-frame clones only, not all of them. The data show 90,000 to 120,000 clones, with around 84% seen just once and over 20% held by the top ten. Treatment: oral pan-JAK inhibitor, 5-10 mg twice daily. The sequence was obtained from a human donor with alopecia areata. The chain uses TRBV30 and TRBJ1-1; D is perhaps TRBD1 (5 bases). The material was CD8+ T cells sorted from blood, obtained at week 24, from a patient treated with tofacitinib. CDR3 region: CAWSVGAVGEAFF. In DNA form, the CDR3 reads TGTGCCTGGAGTGTAGGGGCGGTGGGTGAAGCTTTCTTT.